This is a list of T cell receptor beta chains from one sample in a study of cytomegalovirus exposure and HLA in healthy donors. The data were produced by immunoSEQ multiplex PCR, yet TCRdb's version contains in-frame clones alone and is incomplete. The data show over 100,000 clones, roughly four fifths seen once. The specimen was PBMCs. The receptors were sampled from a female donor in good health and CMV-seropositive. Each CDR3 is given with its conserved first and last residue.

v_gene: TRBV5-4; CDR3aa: CASRRDSGTDTQYF
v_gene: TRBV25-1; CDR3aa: CASSGRETQYF
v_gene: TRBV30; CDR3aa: CAWAKQGWQPQHF
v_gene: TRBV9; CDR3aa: CASSGDSPYGYTF
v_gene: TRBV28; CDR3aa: CASSLGGVLGDQPQHF
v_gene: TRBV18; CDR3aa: CASSLESSNQPQHF
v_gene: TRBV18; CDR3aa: CASSRDTWNTEAFF
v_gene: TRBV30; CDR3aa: CARSKGQGISEQFF
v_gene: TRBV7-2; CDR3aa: CASSLSLAGFYEQYF
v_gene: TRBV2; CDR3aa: CASHVEGAQIYGYTF
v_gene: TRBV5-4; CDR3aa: CASSPSLQETQYF
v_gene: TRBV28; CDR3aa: CASSTTRPSRERYF
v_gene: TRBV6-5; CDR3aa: CASSQQGARTDTQYF
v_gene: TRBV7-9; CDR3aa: CASSLSSGSIPSYEQYF
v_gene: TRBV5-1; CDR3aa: CASSSTRGASQETQYF
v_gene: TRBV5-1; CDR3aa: CASSGLGGETQYF
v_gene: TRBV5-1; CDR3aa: CASRNTGSHTGELFF
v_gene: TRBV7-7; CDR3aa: CASSAYRGMQTQYF
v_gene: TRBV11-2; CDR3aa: CASSLGGSSSYNEQFF
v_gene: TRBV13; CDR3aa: CASSFGGSTGELFF
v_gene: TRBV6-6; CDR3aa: CASKDSDTYEQYF
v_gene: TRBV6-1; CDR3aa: CASSGGQGNSYEQYF
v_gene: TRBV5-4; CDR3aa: CASSSLGSASGQETQYF
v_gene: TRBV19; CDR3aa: CASTQTVSSYEQYF
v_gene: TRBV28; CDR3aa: CASSSRTSGRAYEQYF
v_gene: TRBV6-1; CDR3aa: CASSETSGRPYEQYF
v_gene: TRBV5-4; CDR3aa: CASSRNPSGGGEETQYF
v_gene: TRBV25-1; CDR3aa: CASSEVGQGITYEQYF
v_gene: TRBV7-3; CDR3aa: CASSLMQATEAFF
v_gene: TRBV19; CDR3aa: CASSMNPQGYSNQPQHF
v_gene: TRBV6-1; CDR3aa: CASSGWAGGYNEQFF
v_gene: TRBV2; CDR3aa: CASGRLVPREEQYF
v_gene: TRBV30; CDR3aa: CAWSAGTAMNTEAFF
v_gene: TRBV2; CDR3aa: CASSPDRGGSYEQYF
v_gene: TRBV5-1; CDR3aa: CASSGAGTQNSPLHF
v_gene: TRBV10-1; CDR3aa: CASSESTHQPQHF
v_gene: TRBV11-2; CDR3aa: CASSLGVDREGTQYF
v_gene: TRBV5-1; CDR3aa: CASSTGTGNSYNSPLHF
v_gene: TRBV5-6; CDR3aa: CAGTSRGIRETQYF
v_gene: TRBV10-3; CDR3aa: CAISEIIAGGPGQYF
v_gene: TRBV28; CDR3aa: CASRPQLAGGADTQYF
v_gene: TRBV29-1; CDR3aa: CSVVLSTGYEQYF
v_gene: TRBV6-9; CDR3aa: CASSYSLESCGYYNEQFF
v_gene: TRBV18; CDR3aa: CASSPRQGGGNPANYF
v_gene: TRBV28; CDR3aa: CATSGIHNSPLHF
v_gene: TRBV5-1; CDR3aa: CASNSLTGGLIDTQYF
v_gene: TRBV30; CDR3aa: CAWSVWEGVRAFF
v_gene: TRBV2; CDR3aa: CASSVAANVPQHF
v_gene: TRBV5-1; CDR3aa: CASSPGTSGNSYEQYF
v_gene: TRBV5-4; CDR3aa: CASSDREHEDEQYF
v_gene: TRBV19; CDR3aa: CASMARTGRNQPQHF
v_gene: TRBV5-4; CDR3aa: CASSSRGAGVYNEQFF
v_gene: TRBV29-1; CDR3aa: CSVEVRFYGYTF
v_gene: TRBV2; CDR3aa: CASILAWGTDTQYF
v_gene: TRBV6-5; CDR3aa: CASGRQVNQPQHF
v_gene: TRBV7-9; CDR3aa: CSSSLPRDRVVF
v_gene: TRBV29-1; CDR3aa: CSVAGNLAKNIQYF
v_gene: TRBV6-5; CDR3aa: CASSYAPGSGNTIYF